The sequence of this T cell receptor (beta chain) was determined in a study of cytomegalovirus exposure and HLA in healthy donors. Sequencing was performed with immunoSEQ multiplex PCR; in TCRdb, only in-frame clones are kept and a portion is missing. This sample has 210,000 or so clones, with about 86% found just once. Germline assignment: CDR1 MDHEN and CDR2 SYDVKM. With 6 bases clipped from V and 2 bases from J, the junction kept 7 bases outside the gene matches. The CDR3 covers 16 residues. The sequenced sample consisted of PBMCs. This TCR was recovered from a young woman in good health and CMV-seronegative. The chain is built from TRBV28 and TRBJ2-6; TRBD1 aligns across 7 bases. Written as DNA, the CDR3 is TGTGCCAGCAGCCCTTGGACAGGTCCTGGGGCCAACGTCCTGACTTTC. Its translation: CASSPWTGPGANVLTF.